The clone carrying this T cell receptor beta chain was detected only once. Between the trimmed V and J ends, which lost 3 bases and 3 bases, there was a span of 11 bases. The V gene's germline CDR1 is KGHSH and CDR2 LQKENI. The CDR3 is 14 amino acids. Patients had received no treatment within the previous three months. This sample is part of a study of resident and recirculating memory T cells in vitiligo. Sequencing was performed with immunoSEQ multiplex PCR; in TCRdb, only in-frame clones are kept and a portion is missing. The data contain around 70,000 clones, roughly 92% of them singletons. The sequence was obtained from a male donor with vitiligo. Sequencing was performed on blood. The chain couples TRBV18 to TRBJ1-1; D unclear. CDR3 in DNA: TGTGCCAGCTCACCCCACGTGGGCGACACTGAAGCTTTCTTT. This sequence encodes CASSPHVGDTEAFF. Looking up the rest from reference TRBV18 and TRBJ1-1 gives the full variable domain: NAGVMQNPRHLVRRRGQEARLRCSPMKGHSHVYWYRQLPEEGLKFMVYLQKENIIDESGMPKERFSAEFPKEGPSILRIQQVVRGDSAAYFCASSPHVGDTEAFFGQGTRLTVV.